The T cell receptor (beta chain) under discussion was sequenced for a study of cytomegalovirus exposure and HLA in healthy donors. CDR3 size: 12 residues. CDR1 is LNHDA and CDR2 is SQIVND in the germline V gene (reference sequence). Trimming took off 11 bases at V and 7 bases at J, with 15 bases between the two ends. General study results and limits: In terms of immune exposure information, only CMV serostatus was available.

For this clone: Its antigen is undetermined.

Vbeta (60) and Jbeta (13) primers were used in the PCR. Clones were read by immunoSEQ multiplex PCR, and TCRdb kept only the in-frame ones, dropping some. Here the sample spans about 160,000 clones, around 77% being singletons. The origin of this receptor is a woman in her twenties or thirties in good health and CMV-seronegative. The chain joins TRBV19 to TRBJ2-4, with D perhaps matching TRBD2 (6 bases). Sequenced sample: PBMCs. The CDR3 is CAVRGSSNIQYF. As DNA, the CDR3 is TGTGCCGTTCGGGGGTCGAGCAACATTCAGTACTTC.